Below, 28 T cell receptor beta chains from the same sample are listed, as sequenced in a study of blood T cells in healthy people across ages. Together with a sample-barcoded 5' primer, a J-beta primer mix was included in a second PCR lasting roughly 6 to 12 cycles. From the 5' RACE reads, TCRdb called clonotypes with MiXCR, one entry per CDR3 protein. This table has 1.5 million to 2 million distinct CDR3 sequences, 49% appearing once. Sample: blood. These receptors were taken from a woman aged 40 to 50 in good health.

This clonotype was detected ten times or more. V gene TRBV5-5 combines with J gene TRBJ2-7; D ambiguous. The CDR3 is 14 amino acids. Trimming cost V 0 bases and J 1 base, with 8 bases left between them. The germline gives CDR1 SGHKS, CDR2 YYEKEE (reference sequence). This chain's CDR3 is CASSLVLGSYEQYF. The CDR3 nucleotides are TGTGCCAGCAGCTTGGTACTGGGGTCCTACGAGCAGTACTTC.

There are a few counts of this clonotype. The chain employs TRBV2 and TRBJ1-2; D not resolved. The V gene's germline CDR1 is SNHLY and CDR2 FYNNEI. This CDR3 region has 16 residues. V lost 8 bases and J lost 0, with 19 bases in between. The CDR3 region has the DNA TGTGCCAGCCACGAGACACGGTTCGTAGCTAACTATGGCTACACCTTC. Encoded protein: CASHETRFVANYGYTF.

Turning to this clonotype: One base away lies a much larger clone, so this may be a sequencing read error. The J gene is TRBJ2-5, the V gene TRBV6-2 or TRBV6-3; TRBD2 matches 12 bases. With the DNA end fitting TRBJ2-7 better, the J assignment may be wrong. Germline V lookup: CDR1 MNHEY, CDR2 SVGEGT. The CDR3 is 15 amino acids. The CDR3 DNA follows: TGTGCCAGCAATTACTCCCTAGCGGGGGGGCGCGAGCAGTACTTC. This gives the protein CASNYSLAGGREQYF.

J is TRBJ2-4 and V is TRBV28; TRBD1 matches at 7 bases. J was trimmed by 0 bases and V by 6 bases; bases with no gene match: 8. The CDR3 consists of 16 residues. CDR1 is MDHEN and CDR2 is SYDVKM in the germline V gene. The CDR3 region is CASSPAQGVAKNIQYF. DNA for the CDR3: TGTGCCAGCAGCCCAGCGCAGGGGGTAGCCAAAAACATTCAGTACTTC.

The V and J genes are TRBV27 and TRBJ1-1, with D hard to call. Germline V gene sequence: CDR1 MNHEY, CDR2 SMNVEV (reference sequence). This CDR3 contains 13 residues. V was clipped by 3 bases and J by 1 base, with 6 bases between them. CDR3 amino acids: CASSFARNTEAFF. The CDR3 DNA follows: TGTGCCAGCAGTTTCGCGAGGAACACTGAAGCTTTCTTT.

The chain combines TRBV5-1 with TRBJ1-1, with a tentative D call TRBD1 (5 bases). Germline V lookup: CDR1 SGHRS, CDR2 YFSETQ. The V gene lost 7 bases and the J gene lost 4 bases, with 17 bases spanning the gap. The CDR3 extends over 14 amino acids. As DNA, the CDR3 is TGCGCCAGCGGAGAGGGGCGCCGAACCACTGAAGCTTTCTTT. It specifies CASGEGRRTTEAFF.

This rearrangement joins TRBV12-3 or TRBV12-4 to TRBJ1-1; D gene unclear. The V end was cut by 7 bases, the J end by 5 bases, with 8 bases between. The CDR3 totals 11 residues. DNA for the CDR3: TGTGCCAGCACCTTAGGAACTGAAGCTTTCTTT. This codes for CASTLGTEAFF.

This clonotype has a handful of counts. J is TRBJ1-2 and V is TRBV27; D perhaps matches TRBD1 (5 bases). Germline CDR1 is MNHEY and CDR2 is SMNVEV (reference sequence). Between the trimmed V and J ends, which lost 3 bases and 3 bases, there was a span of 14 bases. The CDR3 loop spans 15 amino acids. In DNA, the CDR3 is TGTGCCAGCAGTTTTACGGCAACAGGATACTATGGCTACACCTTC. It encodes CASSFTATGYYGYTF.

This sequence joins TRBV7-9 and TRBJ1-2; TRBD1 aligns across 7 bases. After removal of 1 base from V and 8 bases from J, the junction contained 7 bases not matched to a gene. Germline CDR1 reads SEHNR; CDR2 reads FQNEAQ (reference sequence). The CDR3 is 14 amino acids. CDR3 nucleotides: TGTGCCAGCAGCTTAGGGCGGACAGGTGGCGGCTACACCTTC. Translating gives CASSLGRTGGGYTF.

CDR3: CASSQDQRLQTGEFEAQYF. CDR3 nucleotide sequence: TGTGCCAGCAGCCAGGACCAGAGATTACAGACAGGGGAGTTTGAGGCCCAGTACTTC. The V and J genes are TRBV14 and TRBJ2-5; TRBD1 matches 8 bases. The CDR3 runs 19 residues. The germline CDR1 and CDR2 sequences are SGHDN and FVKESK. With 3 bases clipped from V and 9 bases from J, the junction kept 24 bases outside the gene matches. Full variable domain (remainder filled in from reference TRBV14 and TRBJ2-5): EAGVTQFPSHSVIEKGQTVTLRCDPISGHDNLYWYRRVMGKEIKFLLHFVKESKQDESGMPNNRFLAERTGGTYSTLKVQPAELEDSGVYFCASSQDQRLQTGEFEAQYFGPGTRLLVL.

The genes are TRBV29-1 and TRBJ1-1; D may be TRBD1 (6 bases). Trimming shortened V by 4 bases and J by 0 bases, and 9 bases separated the two germline ends. Looked up from germline, CDR1 is SQVTM and CDR2 is ANQGSEA. The CDR3 is made up of 13 amino acids. CDR3 nucleotide sequence: TGCAGCGTTGCAGGGACATTGAACACTGAAGCTTTCTTT. It encodes CSVAGTLNTEAFF. The full variable domain, with the rest looked up from reference TRBV29-1 and TRBJ1-1, is SAVISQKPSRDICQRGTSLTIQCQVDSQVTMMFWYRQQPGQSLTLIATANQGSEATYESGFVIDKFPISRPNLTFSTLTVSNMSPEDSSIYLCSVAGTLNTEAFFGQGTRLTVV.

The rearrangement uses TRBV7-2 and TRBJ1-2; D unclear. Looked up from germline, CDR1 is SGHTA and CDR2 is FQGNSA. V dropped 3 bases and J dropped 6 bases, with 14 bases sitting between them. The CDR3 is 14 amino acids. CDR3 sequence reads: CASSFTEGRDGYTF. The CDR3 nucleotides are TGTGCCAGCAGCTTCACCGAAGGGAGAGATGGCTACACCTTC.

In its sample, this clonotype was seen a few times. The V and J genes are TRBV6-5 and TRBJ2-5; 11 bases agree with TRBD2. Germline CDR1 is MNHEY and CDR2 is SVGAGI. V was pared by 0 bases and J by 3 bases, with 9 bases of the junction left unmatched. CDR3 length equals 18 residues. DNA of the CDR3: TGTGCCAGCAGTTACTCGAGTTGGGGTAGCGGGGGGGAAGAGACCCAGTACTTC. It is translated as CASSYSSWGSGGEETQYF.

In this sample, this clonotype turned up many times. The genes are TRBV9 and TRBJ2-7; 10 nucleotides line up with TRBD1. V shed 3 bases, J shed 0 bases, and the junction held 3 bases outside the gene matches. Looked up from germline, CDR1 is SGDLS and CDR2 is YYNGEE. This CDR3 has 15 amino acids. CDR3 in amino acids: CASSAGTGVSYEQYF. The CDR3 bases are TGTGCCAGCAGCGCCGGGACAGGGGTCTCCTACGAGCAGTACTTC.

This clonotype was picked up many times. V and J are TRBV7-9 and TRBJ2-7, with D possibly TRBD2 on 5 matching bases. V was clipped by 3 bases and J by 3 bases, with 9 bases between them. Looked up from germline, CDR1 is SEHNR and CDR2 is FQNEAQ (reference sequence). The CDR3 loop spans 13 amino acids. The CDR3 sequence: CASSLSGDYEQYF. The CDR3, as DNA: TGTGCCAGCAGCTTGAGCGGAGACTACGAGCAGTACTTC.

The genes are TRBV5-1 and TRBJ2-1, with 15 bases that match TRBD2. The CDR3 runs to 16 residues. Germline trimming cut 2 bases from V and 8 bases from J; bases unmatched to any gene: 5. CDR1 and CDR2 (germline): SGHRS, YFSETQ. The CDR3 nucleotides are TGCGCCAGCAGCTTCGGACTAGCGGGGGGGGAGGATGAGCAGTTCTTC. Protein: CASSFGLAGGEDEQFF. The variable domain in full, with the rest retrieved from reference TRBV5-1 and TRBJ2-1, is KAGVTQTPRYLIKTRGQQVTLSCSPISGHRSVSWYQQTPGQGLQFLFEYFSETQRNKGNFPGRFSGRQFSNSRSEMNVSTLELGDSALYLCASSFGLAGGEDEQFFGPGTRLTVL.

The CDR3 DNA follows: TGTGCCAGTAGGAGACGGGGCACCAATCAGCCCCAGCATTTT. It specifies CASRRRGTNQPQHF. The chain links TRBV19 to TRBJ1-5, with a weak D call TRBD1 (5 bases). Germline CDR1 and CDR2: LNHDA and SQIVND (reference sequence). This CDR3 has 14 amino acids. The V end lost 6 bases, the J end lost 3 bases, and 12 bases lay between the germline ends.

This rearrangement joins TRBV15 to TRBJ2-3; 10 nucleotides line up with TRBD2. Germline V lookup: CDR1 LNHNV, CDR2 YYDKDF (reference sequence). The J segment lost 2 bases and the V segment lost 5 bases, leaving 7 bases of the junction unmatched. The CDR3 extends over 16 amino acids. The CDR3 coding sequence is TGTGCCACCAGCGTCCTAGCGGGGGAGGACACAGATACGCAGTATTTT. Protein product: CATSVLAGEDTDTQYF. Supplemented by reference TRBV15 and TRBJ2-3, the full variable domain reads DAMVIQNPRYQVTQFGKPVTLSCSQTLNHNVMYWYQQKSSQAPKLLFHYYDKDFNNEADTPDNFQSRRPNTSFCFLDIRSPGLGDTAMYLCATSVLAGEDTDTQYFGPGTRLTVL.

This chain uses TRBV11-2 with TRBJ2-3; 9 bases are shared with TRBD2. CDR1 SGHAT and CDR2 FQNNGV come from the germline V gene. The V and J ends lost 1 base and 2 bases, in that order; junction bases with no gene match: 1. The CDR3 has 15 residues. The CDR3 DNA reads as TGTGCCAGCAGCTTAGGGACTAGCGACACAGATACGCAGTATTTT. Translating gives CASSLGTSDTDTQYF.

The gene calls are TRBV11-2 and TRBJ1-4, with 9 bases fitting TRBD1. The junction had 5 bases not matched to a gene; V was cut back by 4 bases and J by 5 bases. The CDR3 runs to 15 residues. The germline V gene encodes CDR1 SGHAT and CDR2 FQNNGV. CDR3 sequence reads: CASSWDRVENEKLFF. The CDR3 bases are TGTGCCAGCAGCTGGGACAGGGTGGAAAATGAAAAACTGTTTTTT.

This clonotype was observed a handful of times. The rearrangement joins TRBV25-1 to TRBJ2-1; the D gene is possibly TRBD1 (6 bases). The CDR3 is 12 amino acids. Germline V gene lookup returns CDR1 MGHDK and CDR2 SYGVNS. The V gene lost 9 bases and the J gene lost 4 bases, with 10 bases spanning the gap. The CDR3 nucleotides read TGTGCCAGTACGGACAGATACAATGAGCAGTTCTTC. This gives the protein CASTDRYNEQFF.

On this clonotype itself: At one end, the junction sequence differs from germline, possibly due to a read error. The V and J genes are TRBV7-9 and TRBJ1-6; D possibly corresponds to TRBD1 (5 bases). The germline CDR1 and CDR2 sequences are SEHNR and FQNEAQ (reference sequence). The CDR3 sequence is 14 residues long. CDR3 bases: TGTGTCAGCAGCCTTGACAGAAATAATTCACCCCTCCACTTT. Residues: CVSSLDRNNSPLHF. The whole variable domain, remainder taken from reference TRBV7-9 and TRBJ1-6, is DTGVSQNPRHKITKRGQNVTFRCDPISEHNRLYWYRQTLGQGPEFLTYFQNEAQLEKSRLLSDRFSAERPKGSFSTLEIQRTEQGDSAMYLCVSSLDRNNSPLHFGNGTRLTVT.

V usage is TRBV20-1 and J usage is TRBJ2-1; 13 bases are shared with TRBD2. The CDR3 is made up of 16 amino acids. Trimming removed 0 bases from V and 9 bases from J; junction bases left unmatched: 8. Germline loops: CDR1 DFQATT, CDR2 SNEGSKA (reference sequence). CDR3 region: CSARDSTSGGFGEQFF. CDR3 coding DNA: TGCAGTGCTAGAGATTCGACTAGCGGGGGGTTCGGTGAGCAGTTCTTC.

J is TRBJ2-7 and V is TRBV7-2; TRBD2 is a possible D gene (6 bases). The DNA end is a closer match to TRBJ2-4, so the J assignment may be wrong. Germline CDR1 and CDR2: SGHTA and FQGNSA. The CDR3 sequence is 18 residues long. CDR3 coding DNA: TGTGCCAGCAGCTTAGAAGGGGAGGTCAGACTAGCCAAAAACATTCAGTACTTC. This sequence encodes CASSLEGEVRLAKNIQYF.

V gene TRBV21-1 combines with J gene TRBJ2-3. TRBV21-1 is a pseudogene. The CDR3 extends over 13 amino acids. This CDR3 reads CASQRESTDTQYF. The CDR3 region has the DNA TGTGCCAGTCAGAGGGAATCCACAGATACGCAGTATTTT.

The sample holds a few counts of this clonotype. This CDR3 reads CASRVQGGPDTQYF. Here the CDR3 DNA reads TGTGCCAGCAGAGTACAGGGTGGGCCAGATACGCAGTATTTT. The chain carries TRBV7-2 and TRBJ2-3; TRBD1 is a possible D gene (6 bases). The CDR3 is made up of 14 amino acids. Trimming shortened V by 6 bases and J by 4 bases, and 14 bases separated the two germline ends. Germline CDR1 is SGHTA and CDR2 is FQGNSA.

The chain uses TRBV18 and TRBJ2-5, with 7 bases identical to TRBD1. The end of the DNA fits TRBJ2-7 better, so the J call may be wrong. Per germline, CDR1 KGHSH and CDR2 LQKENI. The CDR3 has 15 residues. The CDR3 loop is CASSPPDRARDEQYF. The CDR3 region has the DNA TGTGCCAGCTCACCACCTGACAGGGCCCGTGACGAGCAGTACTTC.

This chain uses TRBV29-1 with TRBJ1-1; the D is unclear. V was pared by 5 bases and J by 3 bases, with 7 bases between. This CDR3 contains 11 residues. Germline-derived CDR1 and CDR2 are SQVTM and ANQGSEA. CDR3 region: CSVLADTEAFF. CDR3 DNA: TGCAGCGTTCTGGCAGACACTGAAGCTTTCTTT.